A single sample gave rise to the 6 T cell receptor beta chains below, sequenced in a study of blood T cell dynamics during melanoma immunotherapy. Time point denoted: pre-treatment baseline. Profiled with immunoSEQ multiplex PCR; TCRdb holds only in-frame clones, not every one. The sample lists approximately 17,000 clones, approximately 90% occurring once. The sequences come from blood, collected from a patient treated with checkpoint blockade. The source is a human donor with melanoma.

The rearrangement joins TRBV7-3 to TRBJ2-2, with D unclear. Germline lookup yields CDR1 SGHTA and CDR2 FQGTGA. There are 16 residues in the CDR3. V was trimmed by 0 bases and J by 4 bases, leaving 12 bases between them. The CDR3: CASSLTSVGVTGELFF. The CDR3 DNA reads as TGTGCCAGCAGCTTAACGTCGGTTGGAGTCACCGGGGAGCTGTTTTTT. Complete variable domain (other parts from reference TRBV7-3 and TRBJ2-2): GAGVSQTPSNKVTEKGKYVELRCDPISGHTALYWYRQSLGQGPEFLIYFQGTGAADDSGLPNDRFFAVRPEGSVSTLKIQRTERGDSAVYLCASSLTSVGVTGELFFGEGSRLTVL.

The chain uses TRBV2 and TRBJ1-1; TRBD1 might be the D (5 bases). CDR1 is SNHLY and CDR2 is FYNNEI in the germline V gene. Trimming removed 4 bases at V and 1 base at J, with 7 bases between. This CDR3 is 13 amino acids long. As DNA, the CDR3 is TGTGCCAGCAGTGTAACAGGGAACACTGAAGCTTTCTTT. This encodes CASSVTGNTEAFF.

The V gene is TRBV7-9, the J gene TRBJ1-5; D gene uncertain. Trimming took 1 base from V and 3 from J, leaving 13 bases between them. This CDR3 has 16 amino acids. Germline V gene lookup returns CDR1 SEHNR and CDR2 FQNEAQ (reference sequence). This CDR3 reads CASSLGRTASNQPQHF. CDR3 nucleotide sequence: TGTGCCAGCAGCTTAGGGAGGACCGCCTCCAATCAGCCCCAGCATTTT.

The chain couples TRBV7-2 to TRBJ1-1; D remains ambiguous. V was trimmed by 5 bases and J by 0 bases, leaving 10 bases between them. The CDR3 covers 14 residues. Germline CDR1 is SGHTA and CDR2 is FQGNSA. This CDR3 is CASSPGRVNTEAFF. CDR3 DNA: TGTGCCAGCAGCCCTGGCCGAGTGAACACTGAAGCTTTCTTT.

This clone has a handful of counts. V is TRBV18 and J is TRBJ1-5; D remains unclear. The CDR3 contains 16 residues. The V gene lost 6 bases and the J gene lost 2 bases, with 17 bases spanning the gap. In germline, CDR1 is KGHSH, CDR2 LQKENI. The CDR3 DNA reads as TGTGCCAGCTCCCTTGACTACACCAGAGGCAATCAGCCCCAGCATTTT. Translation gives CASSLDYTRGNQPQHF.

The rearrangement uses TRBV9 and TRBJ2-1; the D is unclear. The CDR3 spans 14 residues. Germline V gives CDR1 SGDLS, CDR2 YYNGEE. The V end lost 3 bases, the J end lost 5 bases, and 12 bases lay between the germline ends. CDR3 protein: CASSGIWVDNEQFF. CDR3 DNA: TGTGCCAGCAGCGGTATCTGGGTCGACAATGAGCAGTTCTTC.